This T cell receptor (beta chain) is drawn from a study of Ad26.COV2.S vaccination and SARS-CoV-2 variants. Germline-derived CDR1 and CDR2 are SGDLS and YYNGEE. The CDR3 sequence is 15 residues long. The junction had 7 bases not matched to a gene; V was cut back by 3 bases and J by 4 bases. Sequencing was performed with immunoSEQ multiplex PCR; in TCRdb, only in-frame clones are kept and a portion is missing. Here the sample spans some 500,000 clones, nearly 90% being singletons. The treatment was: some 20 received Ad26.COV2.S at low or high dose, single or two shots; roughly 5 received placebo; per-sample allocation not given. Sampling occurred on day 63 after the first vaccine or placebo injection.

Sequenced material: peripheral blood, taken in a trial of Ad26.COV2.S vaccine versus placebo. This TCR derives from a person between 18 and 59 years old who received the Ad26.COV2.S COVID-19 vaccine or a placebo. The V call is TRBV9, the J call TRBJ2-5, with 9 bases identical to TRBD2. The DNA for the CDR3 is TGTGCCAGCAGCGGGGGAGGGACTAGCCTAGAGACCCAGTACTTC. Protein sequence: CASSGGGTSLETQYF.